This TCR beta chain stems from a study of molecular identifiers for immune sequencing clone quantification. V lost 0 bases and J 3 bases, leaving 9 bases between the germline ends. CDR3 size: 14 residues. The V gene's germline CDR1 is LNHDA and CDR2 SQIVND (reference sequence). About this clonotype itself: Its antigen is undetermined.

Bulk TCR library preparation followed previously described methods with listed TCR primers. MiXCR, applied by TCRdb to the PCR reads, yields one record per CDR3 protein. This sample has approximately 680,000 distinct CDR3 sequences, with 25% found just once. Overall study findings and caveats: The share of molecules held by clones above 20 RNA copies was over 99% in effector cells and under 1% in naive cells.

With RNA at 10%, 30% or 50%, naive CD8 libraries came from approximately 20,000 to 980,000 sorted cells. V is TRBV19 and J is TRBJ2-7; D possibly corresponds to TRBD2 (5 bases). The origin of this receptor is a human donor in good health. Some libraries in this study had Jurkat cell RNA spiked in. Sequencing was done on a sample of naive CD8+ T cells from blood, with Jurkat cell RNA spiked in. As for subset: FACS-sorted CD8+CD4-CCR7+CD45RA+ naive T cells. The DNA of the CDR3 is TGTGCCAGTAGTATAGAACCGGGAAGCTACGAGCAGTACTTC. This gives the protein CASSIEPGSYEQYF.